These 10 T cell receptor beta chains share one sample of origin, sequenced in a study of T cell repertoires in cytomegalovirus infection. TCRdb analysed the reads with MiXCR anew, one entry per CDR3 protein. The table includes about 80,000 distinct CDR3 sequences, about 4% detected once. Sample: PBMCs. These TCRs come from a human donor in good health (CMV status not recorded). Some clones in this sample may be carry-over from other donors' samples.

This clonotype was picked up many times. The rearrangement uses TRBV6-2 or TRBV6-3 and TRBJ2-7; D uncertain. Germline assignment: CDR1 MNHEY and CDR2 SVGEGT. The CDR3 extends over 12 amino acids. Trimming cost V 6 bases and J 4 bases, with 10 bases left between them. This chain's CDR3 is CASSPRLYEQYF. CDR3 nucleotide sequence: TGTGCCAGCAGCCCTCGTCTTTACGAGCAGTACTTC.

This clonotype was seen repeatedly, ten times or more. The rearrangement uses TRBV7-3 and TRBJ1-4; 7 bases map to TRBD1. Germline CDR1 reads SGHTA; CDR2 reads FQGTGA. The CDR3 is made up of 13 amino acids. The junction had 7 bases not matched to a gene; V was cut back by 5 bases and J by 10 bases. In DNA, the CDR3 is TGTGCCAGCAGCCCTCTACCAGGGGGAAAACTGTTTTTT. Translation gives CASSPLPGGKLFF.

This clonotype has ten or more counts. The chain links TRBV7-2 to TRBJ2-3; 8 bases line up with TRBD2. The CDR3 covers 14 residues. Germline V gene lookup returns CDR1 SGHTA and CDR2 FQGNSA. The V and J ends lost 6 bases and 1 base, in that order; junction bases with no gene match: 3. DNA of the CDR3: TGTGCCAGCAGGCGGCGGGGGGGCACAGATACGCAGTATTTT. Encoded protein: CASRRRGGTDTQYF.

This clonotype has ten or more counts. V usage is TRBV29-1 and J usage is TRBJ2-5; 12 bases fit TRBD2. The length of the CDR3 is 13 residues. The germline gives CDR1 SQVTM, CDR2 ANQGSEA. With V trimmed by 6 bases and J by 5 bases, 4 bases remained unmatched. The CDR3 bases are TGCAGCGTGGGGACTAGCGGGTTTGAGACCCAGTACTTC. This translates into CSVGTSGFETQYF.

This clonotype came up many times. The chain recombines TRBV7-2 with TRBJ1-4; D unclear. Germline loops: CDR1 SGHTA, CDR2 FQGNSA. This CDR3 is built from 14 residues. The germline V and J ends were trimmed by 3 bases and 4 bases, with 9 bases remaining between them. The CDR3 reads CASSFWGNNEKLFF. The CDR3 DNA reads TGTGCCAGCAGCTTTTGGGGAAATAATGAAAAACTGTTTTTT.

There are many counts of this clonotype. The chain has TRBV12-3 or TRBV12-4 and TRBJ2-6, with D possibly matching TRBD2 (7 bases). The CDR3 has 16 amino acids. V lost 5 bases and J lost 5, with 16 bases in between. The CDR3 here is CASSHPGGGRANVLTF. The CDR3 DNA reads as TGTGCCAGCAGTCACCCGGGGGGCGGTAGGGCCAACGTCCTGACTTTC.

This clonotype was observed at least ten times. The chain recombines TRBV7-2 with TRBJ2-1, with a weak D call TRBD1 (6 bases). This CDR3 has 12 amino acids. The V and J ends lost 5 bases and 8 bases respectively, with 10 bases between them. CDR1 and CDR2 (germline): SGHTA, FQGNSA. The CDR3 loop is CASSPRGDEQFF. Here the CDR3 DNA reads TGTGCCAGCAGCCCCAGGGGCGATGAGCAGTTCTTC.

At least ten counts were recorded for this clonotype. J is TRBJ1-5 and V is TRBV20-1; D is ambiguous. The CDR3 is made up of 14 amino acids. The germline CDR1 and CDR2 sequences are DFQATT and SNEGSKA (reference sequence). Between the trimmed V and J ends, which lost 3 bases and 1 base, there was a span of 10 bases. As DNA, the CDR3 is TGCAGTGCTAGTGACGGCGAAAGCAATCAGCCCCAGCATTTT. Translated: CSASDGESNQPQHF.

The V call is TRBV15, the J call TRBJ2-3; possibly TRBD1 or TRBD2 for D (5 bases each). The CDR3 spans 14 residues. Germline CDR1 and CDR2: LNHNV and YYDKDF (reference sequence). V was pared by 1 base and J by 1 base, with 6 bases between. CDR3 bases: TGTGCCACCAGCAGAGTGGGGGGCACAGATACGCAGTATTTT. Residues: CATSRVGGTDTQYF.

This clonotype was recorded many times. This rearrangement joins TRBV4-3 to TRBJ1-1; D not certain. The germline gives CDR1 LGHNA, CDR2 YSLEER. The CDR3 is made up of 13 amino acids. Trimming took off 4 bases at V and 4 bases at J, with 10 bases between the two ends. In DNA form, the CDR3 reads TGCGCCAGCAGCCGGGAGGAGGGCACTGAAGCTTTCTTT. It encodes CASSREEGTEAFF.